Below, 9 T cell receptor beta chains from the same sample are listed, as sequenced in a study of blood T cell repertoires in COVID-19. TCRdb's table, derived via immunoSEQ multiplex PCR, lists solely in-frame clones and lacks some. The repertoire includes about 82,000 clones, around 81% of them detected once, and about a sixth sits in the top ten. The source material was peripheral blood. Source of these receptors: a man at least 80 years old with active or convalescent COVID-19.

This clone was picked up one time. This chain uses TRBV7-9 with TRBJ1-4, with 7 bases fitting TRBD1. Germline CDR1 and CDR2: SEHNR and FQNEAQ (reference sequence). Losses at the gene ends were 5 bases for V and 3 bases for J; bases not matched to a gene: 3. There are 14 residues in the CDR3. The CDR3 nucleotides read TGTGCCAGCAGCACGGGACAGCCTAATGAAAAACTGTTTTTT. Encoded protein: CASSTGQPNEKLFF.

This chain links TRBV10-2 with TRBJ1-1; TRBD1 is a possible D gene (5 bases). Trimming shortened V by 4 bases and J by 0 bases, and 12 bases separated the two germline ends. Germline CDR1 reads WSHSY; CDR2 reads SAAADI. CDR3 length equals 15 residues. The CDR3 spells CASSVRAGVNTEAFF. The CDR3 DNA sequence: TGCGCCAGCAGTGTGCGAGCGGGGGTGAACACTGAAGCTTTCTTT.

The chain carries TRBV6-2 or TRBV6-3 and TRBJ1-1; no clear D. Germline V gene data show CDR1 as MNHEY and CDR2 as SVGEGT. The CDR3 extends over 14 amino acids. With 4 bases removed from V and 1 base from J, the gap between germline ends came to 10 bases. The CDR3 region is CASSWAGQNTEAFF. DNA of the CDR3: TGTGCCAGCAGTTGGGCGGGCCAGAACACTGAAGCTTTCTTT.

This sequence joins TRBV10-3 and TRBJ2-3; 12 positions match TRBD1. J lost 4 bases, V lost 4 bases, and 6 bases had no gene match. The length of the CDR3 is 16 residues. Germline V CDR1 and CDR2: ENHRY, SYGVKD. CDR3 residues: CAISGWGQGAADTQYF. CDR3 coding DNA: TGTGCCATCAGTGGGTGGGGACAGGGGGCGGCAGATACGCAGTATTTT.

This chain links TRBV19 with TRBJ2-1; D not certain. Germline values: CDR1 LNHDA, CDR2 SQIVND (reference sequence). The V end was cut by 6 bases, the J end by 6 bases, with 12 bases between. CDR3 length: 13 residues. DNA of the CDR3: TGTGCCAGTAGATGCCAGGCGTGCAATGAGCAGTTCTTC. Protein: CASRCQACNEQFF.

This chain's CDR3 is CASRRTGAYSPLHF. The CDR3 DNA sequence: TGTGCCAGCAGACGGACAGGGGCTTATTCACCCCTCCACTTT. The rearrangement uses TRBV6-5 and TRBJ1-6; TRBD1 aligns across 9 bases. Germline lookup yields CDR1 MNHEY and CDR2 SVGAGI. With 6 bases clipped from V and 8 bases from J, the junction kept 5 bases outside the gene matches. The CDR3 covers 14 residues.

The V and J genes are TRBV9 and TRBJ2-1, with 7 bases identical to TRBD2. The junction had 3 bases not matched to a gene; V was cut back by 0 bases and J by 0 bases. This CDR3 is 16 amino acids long. Germline CDR1 is SGDLS and CDR2 is YYNGEE. CDR3 DNA: TGTGCCAGCAGCGTAGGGGGACTAAGCTCCTACAATGAGCAGTTCTTC. It translates to CASSVGGLSSYNEQFF.

This chain uses TRBV15 with TRBJ1-4; 9 nucleotides match TRBD1. Germline CDR1 reads LNHNV; CDR2 reads YYDKDF (reference sequence). The CDR3 length is 17 residues. After removal of 3 bases from V and 2 bases from J, the junction contained 7 bases not matched to a gene. The CDR3 here is CATSSAGQGPTNEKLFF. The CDR3 DNA is TGTGCCACCAGCAGCGCGGGACAGGGCCCTACTAATGAAAAACTGTTTTTT. Variable domain in full (rest from reference TRBV15 and TRBJ1-4): DAMVIQNPRYQVTQFGKPVTLSCSQTLNHNVMYWYQQKSSQAPKLLFHYYDKDFNNEADTPDNFQSRRPNTSFCFLDIRSPGLGDTAMYLCATSSAGQGPTNEKLFFGSGTQLSVL.

For the CDR3, the DNA is TGTGCCAGCAGCTTATCGGCCTACTACGACGAGACCCAGTACTTC. Translated, it gives CASSLSAYYDETQYF. V gene TRBV11-3 combines with J gene TRBJ2-5, with D unresolved. With 2 bases removed from V and 5 bases from J, the gap between germline ends came to 15 bases. Per the germline V gene, CDR1 is SGHNT and CDR2 is YENEEA. This CDR3 comprises 15 residues.